The sequence of this T cell receptor beta chain was determined in a study of blood T cell repertoires in COVID-19. TCRdb's copy holds only in-frame clones and misses some; the assay was immunoSEQ multiplex PCR. The sample contains approximately 240,000 clones, approximately 79% of which appear only once. The CDR3 sequence is 17 residues long. This clone has more than one count but fewer than ten. V gene TRBV21-1 combines with J gene TRBJ1-2; the table's D call, TRBD1, has no DNA check behind it. TRBV21-1 has pseudogene status. This TCR derives from a woman between 35 and 50 years old with active or convalescent COVID-19. Material: peripheral blood. The CDR3 nucleotides read TGTGCCAGCAGCAAAGTGAGGCAGGGGGCGCGTGAAGGTGGCTACACCTTC. Protein product: CASSKVRQGAREGGYTF.